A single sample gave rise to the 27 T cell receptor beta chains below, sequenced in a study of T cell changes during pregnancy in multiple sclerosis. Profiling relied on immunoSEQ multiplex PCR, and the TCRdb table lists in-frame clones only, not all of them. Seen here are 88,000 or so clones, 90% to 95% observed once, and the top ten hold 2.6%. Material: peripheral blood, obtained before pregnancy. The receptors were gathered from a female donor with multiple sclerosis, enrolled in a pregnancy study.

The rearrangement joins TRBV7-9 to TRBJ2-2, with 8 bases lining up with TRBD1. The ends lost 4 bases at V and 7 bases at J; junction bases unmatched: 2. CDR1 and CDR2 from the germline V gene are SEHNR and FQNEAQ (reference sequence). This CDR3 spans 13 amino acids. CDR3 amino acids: CASSSDRDGELFF. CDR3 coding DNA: TGTGCCAGCAGCTCGGACAGGGACGGGGAGCTGTTTTTT.

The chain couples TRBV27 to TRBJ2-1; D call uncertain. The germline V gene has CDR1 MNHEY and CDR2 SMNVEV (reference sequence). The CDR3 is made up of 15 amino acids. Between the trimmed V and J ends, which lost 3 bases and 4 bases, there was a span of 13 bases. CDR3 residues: CASSFLAEKYNEQFF. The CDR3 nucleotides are TGTGCCAGCAGTTTTCTGGCGGAGAAATACAATGAGCAGTTCTTC.

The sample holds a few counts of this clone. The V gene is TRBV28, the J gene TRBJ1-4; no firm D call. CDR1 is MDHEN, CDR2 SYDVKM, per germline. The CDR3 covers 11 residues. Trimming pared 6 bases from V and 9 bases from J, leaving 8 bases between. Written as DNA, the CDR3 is TGTGCCAGCAGGGAACAGCAAAAACTGTTTTTT. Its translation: CASREQQKLFF.

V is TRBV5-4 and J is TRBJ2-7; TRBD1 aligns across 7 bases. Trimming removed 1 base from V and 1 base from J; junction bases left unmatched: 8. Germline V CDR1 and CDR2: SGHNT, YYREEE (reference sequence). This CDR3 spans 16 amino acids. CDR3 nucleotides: TGTGCCAGCAGCTTGCGAGGGGGCAAGTCTTCCTACGAGCAGTACTTC. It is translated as CASSLRGGKSSYEQYF.

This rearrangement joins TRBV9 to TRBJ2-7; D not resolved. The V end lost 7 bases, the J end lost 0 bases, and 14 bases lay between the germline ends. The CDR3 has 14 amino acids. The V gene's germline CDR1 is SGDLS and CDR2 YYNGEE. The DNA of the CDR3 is TGTGCCAGCTCCCCCCTCGTAAACTCCTACGAGCAGTACTTC. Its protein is CASSPLVNSYEQYF.

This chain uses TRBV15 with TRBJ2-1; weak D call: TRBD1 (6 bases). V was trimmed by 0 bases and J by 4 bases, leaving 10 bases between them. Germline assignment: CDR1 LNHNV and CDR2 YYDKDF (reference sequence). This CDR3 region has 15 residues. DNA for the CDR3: TGTGCCACCAGCAGAGACAGGGGCTTATACAATGAGCAGTTCTTC. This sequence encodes CATSRDRGLYNEQFF.

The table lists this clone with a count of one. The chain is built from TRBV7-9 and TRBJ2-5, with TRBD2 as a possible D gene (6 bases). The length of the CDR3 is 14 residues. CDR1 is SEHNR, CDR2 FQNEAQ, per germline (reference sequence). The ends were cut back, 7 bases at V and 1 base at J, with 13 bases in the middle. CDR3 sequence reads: CASTHSGSQETQYF. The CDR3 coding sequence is TGTGCCAGCACCCATAGCGGCTCCCAAGAGACCCAGTACTTC.

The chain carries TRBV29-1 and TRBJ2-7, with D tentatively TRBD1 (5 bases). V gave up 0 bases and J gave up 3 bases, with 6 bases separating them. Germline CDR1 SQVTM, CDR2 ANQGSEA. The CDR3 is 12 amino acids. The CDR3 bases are TGCAGCGTTGAAGATAGGGGCTACGAGCAGTACTTC. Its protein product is CSVEDRGYEQYF.

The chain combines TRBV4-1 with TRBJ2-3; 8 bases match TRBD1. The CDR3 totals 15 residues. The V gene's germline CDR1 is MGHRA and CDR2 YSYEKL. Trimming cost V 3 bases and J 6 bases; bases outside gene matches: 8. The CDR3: CASSHADRVGDTQYF. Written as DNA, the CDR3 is TGCGCCAGCAGCCACGCGGACAGGGTCGGGGATACGCAGTATTTT.

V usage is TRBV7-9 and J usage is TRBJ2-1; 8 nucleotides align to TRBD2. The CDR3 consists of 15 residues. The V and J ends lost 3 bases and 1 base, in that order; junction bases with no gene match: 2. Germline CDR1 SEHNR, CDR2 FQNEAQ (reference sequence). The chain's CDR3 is CASSFGGRSYNEQFF. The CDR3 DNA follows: TGTGCCAGCAGCTTCGGCGGGAGGTCCTACAATGAGCAGTTCTTC.

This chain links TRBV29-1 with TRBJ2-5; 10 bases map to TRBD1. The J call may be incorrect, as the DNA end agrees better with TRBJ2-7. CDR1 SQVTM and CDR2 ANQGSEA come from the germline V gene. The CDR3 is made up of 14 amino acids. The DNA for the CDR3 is TGCAGCGTTGAAGTCACGGACAGGGGGAACGAGCAGTACTTC. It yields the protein CSVEVTDRGNEQYF.

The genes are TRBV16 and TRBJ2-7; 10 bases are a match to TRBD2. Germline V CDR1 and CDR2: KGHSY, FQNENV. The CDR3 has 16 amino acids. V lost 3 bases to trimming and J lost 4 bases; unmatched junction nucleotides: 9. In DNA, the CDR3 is TGTGCCAGCAGCCACCCCAGCGGGAGGGCCGGGTACGAGCAGTACTTC. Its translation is CASSHPSGRAGYEQYF.

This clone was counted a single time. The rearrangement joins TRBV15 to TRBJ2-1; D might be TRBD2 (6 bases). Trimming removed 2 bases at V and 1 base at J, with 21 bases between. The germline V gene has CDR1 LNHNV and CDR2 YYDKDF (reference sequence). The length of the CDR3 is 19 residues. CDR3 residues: CATSRSRLDLRQSYNEQFF. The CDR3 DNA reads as TGTGCCACCAGCAGATCCAGACTAGATCTAAGGCAGTCCTACAATGAGCAGTTCTTC.

CDR3 bases: TGTGCCACCAGCAGAATTCGGGTCGAGCAGTTCTTC. Translated: CATSRIRVEQFF. This chain joins TRBV15 and TRBJ2-1; D not resolved. Deletions cut 2 bases from V and 10 bases from J, with 9 bases between. Germline V gene data show CDR1 as LNHNV and CDR2 as YYDKDF (reference sequence). This CDR3 comprises 12 residues.

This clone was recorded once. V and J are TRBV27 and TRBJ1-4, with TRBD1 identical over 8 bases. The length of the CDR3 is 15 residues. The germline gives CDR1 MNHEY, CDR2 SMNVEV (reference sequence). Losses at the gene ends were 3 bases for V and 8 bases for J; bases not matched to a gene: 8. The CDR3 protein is CASSFDRGRFEKLFF. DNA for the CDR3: TGTGCCAGCAGTTTCGACAGGGGTCGGTTCGAAAAACTGTTTTTT.

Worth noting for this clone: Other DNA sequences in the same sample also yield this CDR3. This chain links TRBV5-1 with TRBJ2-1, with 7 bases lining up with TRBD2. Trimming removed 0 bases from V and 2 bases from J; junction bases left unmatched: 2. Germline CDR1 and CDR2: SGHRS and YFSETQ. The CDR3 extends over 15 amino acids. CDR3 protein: CASSLGLAAYNEQFF. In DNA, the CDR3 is TGCGCCAGCAGCTTGGGGCTAGCGGCCTACAATGAGCAGTTCTTC.

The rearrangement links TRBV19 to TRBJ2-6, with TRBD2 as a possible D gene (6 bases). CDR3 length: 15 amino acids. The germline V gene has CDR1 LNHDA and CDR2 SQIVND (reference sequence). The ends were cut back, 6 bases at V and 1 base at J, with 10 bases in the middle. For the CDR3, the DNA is TGTGCCAGTAGAGTGGGGGGTTCTGGGGCCAACGTCCTGACTTTC. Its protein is CASRVGGSGANVLTF.

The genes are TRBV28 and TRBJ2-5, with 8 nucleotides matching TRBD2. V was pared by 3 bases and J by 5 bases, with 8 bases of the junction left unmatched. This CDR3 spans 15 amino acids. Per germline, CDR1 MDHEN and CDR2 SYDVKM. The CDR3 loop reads CASSFREGGKETQYF. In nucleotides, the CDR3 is TGTGCCAGCAGTTTTCGGGAGGGAGGGAAGGAGACCCAGTACTTC. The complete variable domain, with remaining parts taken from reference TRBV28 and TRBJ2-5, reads DVKVTQSSRYLVKRTGEKVFLECVQDMDHENMFWYRQDPGLGLRLIYFSYDVKMKEKGDIPEGYSVSREKKERFSLILESASTNQTSMYLCASSFREGGKETQYFGPGTRLLVL.

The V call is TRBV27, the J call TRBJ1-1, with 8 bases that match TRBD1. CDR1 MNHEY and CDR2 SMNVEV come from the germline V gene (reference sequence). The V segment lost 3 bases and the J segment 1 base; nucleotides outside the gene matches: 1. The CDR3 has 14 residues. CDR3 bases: TGTGCCAGCAGTTTGGGACAGGCGAACACTGAAGCTTTCTTT. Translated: CASSLGQANTEAFF.

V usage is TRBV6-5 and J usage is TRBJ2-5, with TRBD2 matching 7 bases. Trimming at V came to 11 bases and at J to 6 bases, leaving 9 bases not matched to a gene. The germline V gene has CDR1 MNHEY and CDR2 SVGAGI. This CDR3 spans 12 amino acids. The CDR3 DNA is TGTGCCGCGAGGGAGGGAGAGAAGACCCAGTACTTC. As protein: CAAREGEKTQYF.

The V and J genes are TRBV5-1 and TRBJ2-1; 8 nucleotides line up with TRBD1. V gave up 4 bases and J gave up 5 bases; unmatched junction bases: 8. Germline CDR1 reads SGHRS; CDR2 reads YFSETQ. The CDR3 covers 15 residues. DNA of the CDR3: TGCGCCAGCAGCCTTGGACAGGGCCCGAACAATGAGCAGTTCTTC. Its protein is CASSLGQGPNNEQFF.

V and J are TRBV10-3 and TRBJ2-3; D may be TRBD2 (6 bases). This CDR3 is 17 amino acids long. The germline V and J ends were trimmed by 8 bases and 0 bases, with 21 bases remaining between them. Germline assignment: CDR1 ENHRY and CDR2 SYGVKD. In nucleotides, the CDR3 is TGTGCCATCGGCGAGGCGGGAACGCGCCTTAGCACAGATACGCAGTATTTT. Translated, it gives CAIGEAGTRLSTDTQYF.

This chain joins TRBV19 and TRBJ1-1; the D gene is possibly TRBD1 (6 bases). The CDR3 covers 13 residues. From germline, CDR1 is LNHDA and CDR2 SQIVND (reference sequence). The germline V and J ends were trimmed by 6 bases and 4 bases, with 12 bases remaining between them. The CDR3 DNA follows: TGTGCCAGTAGGATACAGGGCGGCACTGAAGCTTTCTTT. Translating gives CASRIQGGTEAFF.

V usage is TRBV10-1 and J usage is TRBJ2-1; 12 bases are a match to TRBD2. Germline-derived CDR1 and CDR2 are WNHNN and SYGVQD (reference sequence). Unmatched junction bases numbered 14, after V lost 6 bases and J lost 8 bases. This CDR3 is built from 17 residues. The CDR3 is CASSPVSSSGRAHEQFF. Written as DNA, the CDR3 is TGCGCCAGCAGCCCCGTGAGTTCTAGCGGGAGGGCCCATGAGCAGTTCTTC.

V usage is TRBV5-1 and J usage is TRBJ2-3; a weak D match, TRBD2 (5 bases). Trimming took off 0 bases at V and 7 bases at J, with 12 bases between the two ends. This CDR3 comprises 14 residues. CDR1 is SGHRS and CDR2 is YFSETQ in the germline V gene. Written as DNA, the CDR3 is TGCGCCAGCAGCTTGGGAGGGTGGGGAAATACGCAGTATTTT. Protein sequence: CASSLGGWGNTQYF.

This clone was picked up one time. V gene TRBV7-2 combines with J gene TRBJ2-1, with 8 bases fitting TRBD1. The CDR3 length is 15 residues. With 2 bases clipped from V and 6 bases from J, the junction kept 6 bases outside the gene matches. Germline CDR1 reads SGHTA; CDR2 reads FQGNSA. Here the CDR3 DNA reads TGTGCCAGCAGCTTATATGCAGGGGGCAGCAATGAGCAGTTCTTC. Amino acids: CASSLYAGGSNEQFF.

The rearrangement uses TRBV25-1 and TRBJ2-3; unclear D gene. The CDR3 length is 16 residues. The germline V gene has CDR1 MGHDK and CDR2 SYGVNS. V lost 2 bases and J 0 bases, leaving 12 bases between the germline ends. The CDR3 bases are TGTGCCAGCAGTGAAACGACTTCCATTAGCACAGATACGCAGTATTTT. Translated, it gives CASSETTSISTDTQYF.